A single sample gave rise to the 26 T cell receptor beta chains below, sequenced in a study. One entry per CDR3 protein results from TCRdb running MiXCR on the 5' RACE reads. The sample holds about 50,000 distinct CDR3 sequences; 28% are singletons and the top ten take about 2.2%. The sequenced sample consisted of naive CD4+ T cells sorted from blood. Stated subset: naive CD4+ T cells, CD4+CD45RA+CD25-. The receptors originated from a female donor with breast cancer.

This clonotype was recorded a few times. This CDR3 is CSARSLGVSNQPQHF. As DNA, the CDR3 is TGCAGTGCCAGAAGCCTGGGGGTCAGCAATCAGCCCCAGCATTTT. The chain couples TRBV20-1 to TRBJ1-5, with D possibly matching TRBD1 (5 bases). This CDR3 is 15 amino acids long. The V gene lost 6 bases and the J gene lost 1 base, with 16 bases spanning the gap. Germline V lookup: CDR1 DFQATT, CDR2 SNEGSKA (reference sequence).

The chain couples TRBV5-1 to TRBJ2-2; 10 positions agree with TRBD2. This CDR3 contains 17 residues. The germline V gene has CDR1 SGHRS and CDR2 YFSETQ. J gave up 5 bases and V 0 bases, and 7 bases lay outside the gene matches. Here the CDR3 DNA reads TGCGCCAGCAGCTTGGGGTCTCTAGCGGGGGAAACCGGGGAGCTGTTTTTT. This gives the protein CASSLGSLAGETGELFF. Combining the CDR3 with reference TRBV5-1 and TRBJ2-2 gives the whole variable domain KAGVTQTPRYLIKTRGQQVTLSCSPISGHRSVSWYQQTPGQGLQFLFEYFSETQRNKGNFPGRFSGRQFSNSRSEMNVSTLELGDSALYLCASSLGSLAGETGELFFGEGSRLTVL.

In its sample, this clonotype was seen once. A read error may produce the germline difference seen at one junction end. The rearrangement uses TRBV7-2 and TRBJ1-1, with D hard to call. CDR1 SGHTA and CDR2 FQGNSA come from the germline V gene. CDR3 length: 13 residues. The CDR3 protein is CASSLPPATEASF. The CDR3 DNA reads as TGTGCCAGCAGCTTGCCCCCGGCCACTGAAGCTTCCTTT. The variable domain in full, completed from reference TRBV7-2 and TRBJ1-1, reads GAGVSQSPSNKVTEKGKDVELRCDPISGHTALYWYRQSLGQGLEFLIYFQGNSAPDKSGLPSDRFSAERTGGSVSTLTIQRTQQEDSAVYLCASSLPPATEASFGQGTRLTVV.

The J gene is TRBJ2-1, the V gene TRBV5-4; TRBD1 or TRBD2 may be the D gene (5 bases each). Trimming cost V 4 bases and J 5 bases, with 16 bases left between them. The CDR3 sequence is 15 residues long. Germline V CDR1 and CDR2: SGHNT, YYREEE (reference sequence). CDR3 protein: CASSPDSRGDNEQFF. DNA of the CDR3: TGTGCCAGCAGCCCCGATTCCCGGGGCGACAATGAGCAGTTCTTC.

About this clonotype itself: The germline gene is not matched at one end of the junction; a read error may be the cause. The chain is built from TRBV6-1 and TRBJ2-7, with D tentatively TRBD2 (5 bases). The germline CDR1 and CDR2 sequences are MNHNS and SASEGT. CDR3 length: 12 amino acids. This CDR3 reads CASSERYGEQHF. In DNA form, the CDR3 reads TGTGCCAGCAGTGAAAGGTACGGGGAGCAGCACTTC.

The chain uses TRBV5-1 and TRBJ2-1; 9 bases match TRBD1. Germline V gene lookup returns CDR1 SGHRS and CDR2 YFSETQ. The ends lost 1 base at V and 5 bases at J; junction bases unmatched: 4. The CDR3 totals 15 residues. The CDR3 loop reads CASSLPGTGNNEQFF. The CDR3 nucleotides read TGCGCCAGCAGCTTGCCCGGGACAGGGAACAATGAGCAGTTCTTC.

As regards this clonotype: Relative to the germline gene, one junction end is altered; a read error may explain this. The chain uses TRBV2 and TRBJ2-1; TRBD1 is a possible D gene (6 bases). In germline, CDR1 is SNHLY, CDR2 FYNNEI. The CDR3 length is 14 residues. This CDR3 is CAISEAQQGFERFF. DNA of the CDR3: TGTGCCATCAGTGAAGCACAACAGGGTTTTGAGCGGTTCTTC.

The chain joins TRBV6-2 or TRBV6-3 to TRBJ2-1, with D unresolved. Germline-derived CDR1 and CDR2 are MNHEY and SVGEGT. This CDR3 is 15 amino acids long. The V end lost 5 bases, the J end lost 2 bases, and 13 bases lay between the germline ends. As DNA, the CDR3 is TGTGCCAGCAGTCAAAGGCCCGGCACCTACAATGAGCAGTTCTTC. This gives the protein CASSQRPGTYNEQFF.

This clonotype was seen once. The DNA of the CDR3 is TGTGCCAGCAGCTCCACCATGGGGGGGAACATTCAGTACTTC. Translated, it gives CASSSTMGGNIQYF. The V gene is TRBV7-2, the J gene TRBJ2-4; 7 bases match TRBD2. Germline assignment: CDR1 SGHTA and CDR2 FQGNSA. There are 14 residues in the CDR3. The J segment lost 7 bases and the V segment lost 4 bases, leaving 7 bases of the junction unmatched.

This clonotype was detected many times. The V call is TRBV5-1, the J call TRBJ2-7; 8 bases agree with TRBD1. V lost 4 bases to trimming and J lost 3 bases; unmatched junction nucleotides: 6. There are 14 residues in the CDR3. Germline V gives CDR1 SGHRS, CDR2 YFSETQ. DNA for the CDR3: TGCGCCAGCAGCCGGACAGGGTCTAACTACGAGCAGTACTTC. Its protein product is CASSRTGSNYEQYF.

V gene TRBV7-8 combines with J gene TRBJ1-6; the D is unclear. Deletions cut 2 bases from V and 10 bases from J, with 15 bases between. Germline CDR1 and CDR2: SGHVS and FQNEAQ. The CDR3 has 15 residues. In DNA form, the CDR3 reads TGTGCCAGCAGCTTAAATCGCGGGAACGGCTCACCCCTCCACTTT. It encodes CASSLNRGNGSPLHF.

The rearrangement joins TRBV7-9 to TRBJ2-1; TRBD2 is a possible D gene (5 bases). V was clipped by 5 bases and J by 6 bases, with 17 bases between them. The germline CDR1 and CDR2 sequences are SEHNR and FQNEAQ (reference sequence). The CDR3 sequence is 15 residues long. CDR3 loop: CASSQRDTEGNEQFF. CDR3 nucleotides: TGTGCCAGCAGCCAACGGGATACCGAAGGCAATGAGCAGTTCTTC.

The chain uses TRBV5-6 and TRBJ2-5; D unresolved. The V and J ends lost 4 bases and 7 bases respectively, with 8 bases between them. The CDR3 extends over 11 amino acids. Germline V gene data show CDR1 as SGHDT and CDR2 as YYEEEE. CDR3 amino acids: CASSDWGTQYF. In nucleotides, the CDR3 is TGTGCCAGCAGCGACTGGGGGACCCAGTACTTC.

This clonotype showed up just a few times. The gene calls are TRBV6-2 or TRBV6-3 and TRBJ2-7, with D perhaps TRBD1 (6 bases). This CDR3 is 15 amino acids long. The V and J ends lost 2 bases and 0 bases respectively, with 11 bases between them. Germline V gives CDR1 MNHEY, CDR2 SVGEGT. In DNA form, the CDR3 reads TGTGCCAGCAGTTACAGGGGGAGTATCTCCTACGAGCAGTACTTC. Its translation: CASSYRGSISYEQYF.

About this clonotype itself: Germline is not matched at one junction end, which may reflect a read error. V gene TRBV20-1 combines with J gene TRBJ1-5; 7 nucleotides line up with TRBD1. The CDR3 is made up of 14 amino acids. The germline V gene has CDR1 DFQATT and CDR2 SNEGSKA (reference sequence). DNA of the CDR3: TGCAGTGCCGCGGACAGGAGGACAAATCAGCCCCGGCATTTT. As protein: CSAADRRTNQPRHF.

Notes on this clonotype: A much larger clone lies one base from this, so it may be a read error. This CDR3 is missing its conserved last phenylalanine or tryptophan, likely due to a read error. CDR3 nucleotides: TGTGCCAGCAGCGTAGTTTCGGACACTGAAGCTTTCCTT. Amino acids: CASSVVSDTEAFL. The rearrangement uses TRBV9 and TRBJ1-1; D uncertain. With 0 bases removed from V and 3 bases from J, the gap between germline ends came to 6 bases. The CDR3 contains 13 residues. CDR1 and CDR2 (germline): SGDLS, YYNGEE.

The chain joins TRBV28 to TRBJ1-5; 10 bases line up with TRBD1. CDR1 MDHEN and CDR2 SYDVKM come from the germline V gene. CDR3 length: 16 residues. Trimming at V came to 4 bases and at J to 6 bases, leaving 9 bases not matched to a gene. Here the CDR3 reads CASSSTRQGAFQPQHF. The DNA of the CDR3 is TGTGCCAGCAGTTCTACCAGACAGGGGGCTTTTCAGCCCCAGCATTTT.

This clonotype was counted a few times. The chain carries TRBV27 and TRBJ2-3; D may be TRBD1 (6 bases). This CDR3 region has 14 residues. Trimming removed 6 bases from V and 1 base from J, with 11 bases in between. CDR1 is MNHEY, CDR2 SMNVEV, per germline (reference sequence). CDR3 sequence reads: CASRPAGGTDTQYF. CDR3 DNA sequence: TGTGCCAGCAGACCGGCAGGGGGCACAGATACGCAGTATTTT.

There are many counts of this clonotype. The genes are TRBV20-1 and TRBJ1-5; 9 positions match TRBD1. Trimming cost V 4 bases and J 1 base; bases outside gene matches: 8. The germline gives CDR1 DFQATT, CDR2 SNEGSKA (reference sequence). The CDR3 covers 16 residues. The CDR3 spells CSANRGRERSNQPQHF. In DNA form, the CDR3 reads TGCAGTGCTAACAGGGGGCGGGAGAGGAGCAATCAGCCCCAGCATTTT.

On this clonotype itself: The junction does not match germline at one end; this may be a read error. The J gene is TRBJ2-2, the V gene TRBV5-1; 9 bases are a match to TRBD2. The length of the CDR3 is 15 residues. Germline CDR1 SGHRS, CDR2 YFSETQ. The CDR3 DNA reads TGCGCCAGCGGCTTGGAGACTAGCGGCACCGGGGAGCTGTTTTTT. Protein: CASGLETSGTGELFF.

This clonotype was counted between two and nine times. The gene calls are TRBV28 and TRBJ2-1; D is perhaps TRBD2 (5 bases). CDR3 length: 16 residues. Germline lookup yields CDR1 MDHEN and CDR2 SYDVKM. V was cut by 7 bases and J by 4 bases, with 20 bases left in between. The CDR3 coding sequence is TGTGCCAGCACCCCCTCCGGACTGTACCTATACAATGAGCAGTTCTTC. Its translation is CASTPSGLYLYNEQFF.

This clonotype was seen a handful of times. Relative to the germline gene, one junction end is altered; a read error may explain this. V and J are TRBV3-1 and TRBJ1-4, with D hard to call. This CDR3 contains 13 residues. Germline CDR1 and CDR2: LGHDT and YNNKEL (reference sequence). CDR3 sequence: CASSLGQGEKLFF. The DNA of the CDR3 is TGCGCCAGCAGCCTGGGTCAAGGGGAAAAACTGTTTTTT.

The V gene is TRBV2, the J gene TRBJ2-5; 12 bases agree with TRBD1. Germline CDR1 and CDR2: SNHLY and FYNNEI. This CDR3 has 15 residues. V lost 8 bases, J lost 4 bases, and 8 bases stayed unmatched. Here the CDR3 reads CASPRDRGRRETQYF. The CDR3 coding sequence is TGTGCCAGCCCCCGGGACAGGGGGCGAAGAGAGACCCAGTACTTC. The variable domain in full, completed from reference TRBV2 and TRBJ2-5, reads EPEVTQTPSHQVTQMGQEVILRCVPISNHLYFYWYRQILGQKVEFLVSFYNNEISEKSEIFDDQFSVERPDGSNFTLKIRSTKLEDSAMYFCASPRDRGRRETQYFGPGTRLLVL.

Of note for this clonotype: One end of the junction is discordant with germline, which a read error may explain. V gene TRBV5-5 combines with J gene TRBJ2-7; perhaps D is TRBD1 or TRBD2 (5 bases each). Germline CDR1 and CDR2: SGHKS and YYEKEE (reference sequence). CDR3 length: 15 amino acids. CDR3 residues: CTSSRIGTSPHEQYF. DNA of the CDR3: TGTACCAGCAGCCGCATTGGGACCTCCCCCCACGAGCAGTACTTC.

This clonotype occurred a few times. V and J are TRBV29-1 and TRBJ2-7; D gene uncertain. Germline V lookup: CDR1 SQVTM, CDR2 ANQGSEA. This CDR3 contains 12 residues. With 4 bases removed from V and 1 base from J, the gap between germline ends came to 8 bases. CDR3 amino acids: CSVVDGSYEQYF. CDR3 sequence (DNA): TGCAGCGTTGTTGACGGATCCTACGAGCAGTACTTC.

This clonotype was observed at least ten times. The rearrangement uses TRBV28 and TRBJ1-5; TRBD1 matches 7 bases. CDR1 MDHEN and CDR2 SYDVKM come from the germline V gene. V was clipped by 5 bases and J by 4 bases; unmatched bases: 8. The CDR3 sequence is 15 residues long. CDR3 coding DNA: TGTGCCAGCAGTCCTTACCTACAGGGGAATCAGCCCCAGCATTTT. This encodes CASSPYLQGNQPQHF. The full variable domain, completed using reference TRBV28 and TRBJ1-5, is DVKVTQSSRYLVKRTGEKVFLECVQDMDHENMFWYRQDPGLGLRLIYFSYDVKMKEKGDIPEGYSVSREKKERFSLILESASTNQTSMYLCASSPYLQGNQPQHFGDGTRLSIL.